The rows below give T cell receptor beta chains drawn from one sample of a study of T cell responses to AZD1222 COVID-19 vaccine. Assay: immunoSEQ multiplex PCR; the TCRdb copy retains only in-frame clones and omits some. The top ten hold 1.5% to 2% of the sample, which has roughly 160,000 clones, roughly nine tenths seen once. The specimen was peripheral blood, collected on day 0 of AZD1222 vaccination. All receptors derive from an adult in good health. CDR3s include the opening cysteine and the closing phenylalanine or tryptophan. The D gene is left open where the match is weak. Clone sizes are given selectively: once, few, many, or a class where the clone is expanded.

J gene: TRBJ1-5
V gene: TRBV7-2
clone size: -
D gene: -
CDR3 DNA: TGTGCCAGCAGCTTAGTAGAAGGTAGCAGGGCACATCAGCCCCAGCATTTT
CDR3 protein: CASSLVEGSRAHQPQHF

J gene: TRBJ1-1
V gene: TRBV6-2/TRBV6-3
clone size: -
D gene: TRBD1
CDR3 DNA: TGTGCCAGCAGCCCCGGGACAGGGTACACTGAAGCTTTCTTT
CDR3 protein: CASSPGTGYTEAFF

J gene: TRBJ2-7
V gene: TRBV5-4
clone size: once
D gene: -
CDR3 DNA: TGTGCCAGCAGCTTTTACGGGACGGGTCGCGAGCAGTACTTC
CDR3 protein: CASSFYGTGREQYF

J gene: TRBJ2-6
V gene: TRBV19
clone size: -
D gene: -
CDR3 DNA: TGTGCCAGTAGTCCGATGGGTCTCTCTGGGGCCAACGTCCTGACTTTC
CDR3 protein: CASSPMGLSGANVLTF

J gene: TRBJ1-2
V gene: TRBV5-1
clone size: -
D gene: TRBD1
CDR3 DNA: TGCGCCAGCAGCTTGGGACAGGGGGCGCCGGGCTACACCTTC
CDR3 protein: CASSLGQGAPGYTF

J gene: TRBJ1-6
V gene: TRBV12-3/TRBV12-4
clone size: -
D gene: -
CDR3 DNA: TGTGCCAGCTCCGGGACGCCCTATGCCGAACTCCACTTT
CDR3 protein: CASSGTPYAELHF

J gene: TRBJ2-6
V gene: TRBV5-4
clone size: -
D gene: TRBD1
CDR3 DNA: TGTGCCAGCAGCAGAACAGGGGGCGGGGAAGCTGGGGCCAACGTCCTGACTTTC
CDR3 protein: CASSRTGGGEAGANVLTF

J gene: TRBJ2-5
V gene: TRBV9
clone size: -
D gene: -
CDR3 DNA: TGTGCCAGCAGCGTAGCTACTGGCAGGGTGGTCGGGCAAGAGACCCAGTACTTC
CDR3 protein: CASSVATGRVVGQETQYF

J gene: TRBJ1-6
V gene: TRBV19
clone size: -
D gene: -
CDR3 DNA: TGTGCCAGTAGTAGAGGCTCCTATAATTCACCCCTCCACTTT
CDR3 protein: CASSRGSYNSPLHF

J gene: TRBJ2-3
V gene: TRBV5-5
clone size: -
D gene: TRBD2
CDR3 DNA: TGTGCCAGCAGCTTTAGCGGGGCGAGCACAGATACGCAGTATTTT
CDR3 protein: CASSFSGASTDTQYF

J gene: TRBJ1-3
V gene: TRBV6-2/TRBV6-3
clone size: -
D gene: -
CDR3 DNA: TGTGCCAGCAGTTTGAGCCGACCCGCGAGCTCTGGAAACACCATATATTTT
CDR3 protein: CASSLSRPASSGNTIYF

J gene: TRBJ1-2
V gene: TRBV6-5
clone size: -
D gene: TRBD1
CDR3 DNA: TGTGCCAGCAGTTACACTACACAGGGGAATAACTATGGCTACACCTTC
CDR3 protein: CASSYTTQGNNYGYTF

J gene: TRBJ2-5
V gene: TRBV25-1
clone size: -
D gene: -
CDR3 DNA: TGTGCCAGCAGTCTGCGGACAGCTTACCAAGAGACCCAGTACTTC
CDR3 protein: CASSLRTAYQETQYF

J gene: TRBJ1-1
V gene: TRBV30
clone size: once
D gene: -
CDR3 DNA: TGTGCCTGGGGCACGCAGGGGAACACTGAAGCTTTCTTT
CDR3 protein: CAWGTQGNTEAFF

J gene: TRBJ1-1
V gene: TRBV24-1
clone size: -
D gene: -
CDR3 DNA: TGTGCCACGAATCCGGGACCGAACACTGAAGCTTTCTTT
CDR3 protein: CATNPGPNTEAFF

J gene: TRBJ2-4
V gene: TRBV15
clone size: once
D gene: -
CDR3 DNA: TGTGCCACCAGCCCCTATGCGGGGTTGGGGGCCAAAAACATTCAGTACTTC
CDR3 protein: CATSPYAGLGAKNIQYF

J gene: TRBJ2-7
V gene: TRBV30
clone size: -
D gene: -
CDR3 DNA: TGTGCCTGGATCGCGGACGGAAGCTACGAGCAGTACTTC
CDR3 protein: CAWIADGSYEQYF

J gene: TRBJ2-7
V gene: TRBV28
clone size: -
D gene: -
CDR3 DNA: TGTGCCAGCAGTTTAGGGGTCCCTCGAGAGCAGTACTTC
CDR3 protein: CASSLGVPREQYF

J gene: TRBJ2-1
V gene: TRBV11-2
clone size: -
D gene: -
CDR3 DNA: TGTGCCAGCAGCTTAGATCGTCGCAATGAGCAGTTCTTC
CDR3 protein: CASSLDRRNEQFF

J gene: TRBJ1-2
V gene: TRBV18
clone size: -
D gene: -
CDR3 DNA: TGTGCCAGCTCACCGAGGGGAGCGCAAATCTATGGCTACACCTTC
CDR3 protein: CASSPRGAQIYGYTF

J gene: TRBJ2-7
V gene: TRBV5-6
clone size: -
D gene: TRBD1
CDR3 DNA: TGTGCCAGCAGCGGCGGACAGGGAATCTCCTACGAGCAGTACTTC
CDR3 protein: CASSGGQGISYEQYF

J gene: TRBJ1-3
V gene: TRBV6-1
clone size: -
D gene: -
CDR3 DNA: TGTGCCAGCACGTTTGGGGCAACTGGAAACACCATATATTTT
CDR3 protein: CASTFGATGNTIYF

J gene: TRBJ1-5
V gene: TRBV28
clone size: -
D gene: -
CDR3 DNA: TGTGCCAGCAGACTTGTCAGGGGAGGTCAGCCCCAGCATTTT
CDR3 protein: CASRLVRGGQPQHF

J gene: TRBJ1-3
V gene: TRBV9
clone size: -
D gene: -
CDR3 DNA: TGTGCCAGCAGCCCTTTAGGGCAGGGAGGGGGAAACACCATATATTTT
CDR3 protein: CASSPLGQGGGNTIYF

J gene: TRBJ1-3
V gene: TRBV28
clone size: once
D gene: TRBD1
CDR3 DNA: TGTGCCAGCGGCTCTTATCCCGGGACAGACTCTGGAAACACCATATATTTT
CDR3 protein: CASGSYPGTDSGNTIYF

J gene: TRBJ1-1
V gene: TRBV10-3
clone size: -
D gene: -
CDR3 DNA: TGTGCCATCAGTGCTAGGACTCAGGAGGCTTTCTTT
CDR3 protein: CAISARTQEAFF

J gene: TRBJ2-1
V gene: TRBV14
clone size: -
D gene: TRBD2
CDR3 DNA: TGTGCCAGCAGCCAAGAACTAGCGGGAGCTTACCATGAGCAGTTCTTC
CDR3 protein: CASSQELAGAYHEQFF

J gene: TRBJ2-7
V gene: TRBV30
clone size: few
D gene: -
CDR3 DNA: TGTGCCTGGAGTGGTTATGCAGGGTATCACGAGCAGTACTTC
CDR3 protein: CAWSGYAGYHEQYF

J gene: TRBJ1-1
V gene: TRBV7-9
clone size: -
D gene: -
CDR3 DNA: TGTGCCAGCCTTCGGACAAGGAACACTGAAGCTTTCTTT
CDR3 protein: CASLRTRNTEAFF

J gene: TRBJ1-1
V gene: TRBV10-3
clone size: -
D gene: -
CDR3 DNA: TGTGCCATCAGTGAACGTGAAGGGTCGAACACTGAAGCTTTCTTT
CDR3 protein: CAISEREGSNTEAFF

J gene: TRBJ2-7
V gene: TRBV11-2
clone size: -
D gene: TRBD1
CDR3 DNA: TGTGCCAGCACCCGGCAGGGGGTAATTTACGAGCAGTACTTC
CDR3 protein: CASTRQGVIYEQYF

J gene: TRBJ1-2
V gene: TRBV28
clone size: -
D gene: -
CDR3 DNA: TGTGCCAGCAGTTCGGGACTCAACGATCATATGAACTATGGCTACACCTTC
CDR3 protein: CASSSGLNDHMNYGYTF

J gene: TRBJ1-1
V gene: TRBV6-5
clone size: -
D gene: -
CDR3 DNA: TGTGCCAGCAGTTACGGACCGGGGAACACTGAAGCTTTCTTT
CDR3 protein: CASSYGPGNTEAFF

J gene: TRBJ2-1
V gene: TRBV4-1
clone size: once
D gene: TRBD1
CDR3 DNA: TGCGCCAGCAGCCTGCCGGGACAGAATGAGCAGTTCTTC
CDR3 protein: CASSLPGQNEQFF

J gene: TRBJ2-7
V gene: TRBV7-9
clone size: -
D gene: -
CDR3 DNA: TGTGCCAGCAGCCCCAAGGGCCCCTACGAGCAGTACTTC
CDR3 protein: CASSPKGPYEQYF

J gene: TRBJ1-5
V gene: TRBV15
clone size: -
D gene: -
CDR3 DNA: TGTGCCACCAGCAGAGACAAGGGATTGGCTGGGACCCATTTT
CDR3 protein: CATSRDKGLAGTHF

J gene: TRBJ2-3
V gene: TRBV11-2
clone size: -
D gene: -
CDR3 DNA: TGTGCCAGCAGCATATTGGAGGAGATGCAGTATTTT
CDR3 protein: CASSILEEMQYF

J gene: TRBJ2-7
V gene: TRBV7-9
clone size: -
D gene: -
CDR3 DNA: TGTGCCAGCAGATCTAGGGTGGCCTACGAGCAGTACTTC
CDR3 protein: CASRSRVAYEQYF

J gene: TRBJ2-3
V gene: TRBV29-1
clone size: -
D gene: TRBD1
CDR3 DNA: TGCAGCGTTGGAGGGGACAGACGCACAGATACGCAGTATTTT
CDR3 protein: CSVGGDRRTDTQYF

J gene: TRBJ2-6
V gene: TRBV27
clone size: -
D gene: TRBD1
CDR3 DNA: TGTGCCAGCAGTTCTGGACAGGCTGGGGCCAACGTCCTGACTTTC
CDR3 protein: CASSSGQAGANVLTF

J gene: TRBJ2-5
V gene: TRBV19
clone size: -
D gene: -
CDR3 DNA: TGTGCCAGTAGTATAGTACGGGACCCCCTTGGGGAGACCCAGTACTTC
CDR3 protein: CASSIVRDPLGETQYF

J gene: TRBJ1-2
V gene: TRBV14
clone size: -
D gene: TRBD1
CDR3 DNA: TGTGCCAGCAGCCAGCTCGGACAGGGGGTCTATGGCTACACCTTC
CDR3 protein: CASSQLGQGVYGYTF